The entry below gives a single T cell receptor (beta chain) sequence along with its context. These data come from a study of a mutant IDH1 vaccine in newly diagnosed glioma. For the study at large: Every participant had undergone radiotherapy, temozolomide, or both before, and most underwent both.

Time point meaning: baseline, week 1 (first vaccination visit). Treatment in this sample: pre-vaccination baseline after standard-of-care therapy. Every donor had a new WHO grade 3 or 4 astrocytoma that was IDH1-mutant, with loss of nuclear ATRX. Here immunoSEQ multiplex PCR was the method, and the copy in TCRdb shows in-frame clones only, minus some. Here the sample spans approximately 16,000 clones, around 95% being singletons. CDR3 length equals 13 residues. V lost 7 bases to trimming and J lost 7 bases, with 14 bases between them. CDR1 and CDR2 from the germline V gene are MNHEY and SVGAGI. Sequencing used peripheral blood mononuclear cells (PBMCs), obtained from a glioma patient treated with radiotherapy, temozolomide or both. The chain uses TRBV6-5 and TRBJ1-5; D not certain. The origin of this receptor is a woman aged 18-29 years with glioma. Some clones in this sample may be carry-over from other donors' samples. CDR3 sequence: CASKMGLMQPQHF. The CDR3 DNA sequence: TGTGCCAGCAAAATGGGTTTGATGCAGCCCCAGCATTTT.